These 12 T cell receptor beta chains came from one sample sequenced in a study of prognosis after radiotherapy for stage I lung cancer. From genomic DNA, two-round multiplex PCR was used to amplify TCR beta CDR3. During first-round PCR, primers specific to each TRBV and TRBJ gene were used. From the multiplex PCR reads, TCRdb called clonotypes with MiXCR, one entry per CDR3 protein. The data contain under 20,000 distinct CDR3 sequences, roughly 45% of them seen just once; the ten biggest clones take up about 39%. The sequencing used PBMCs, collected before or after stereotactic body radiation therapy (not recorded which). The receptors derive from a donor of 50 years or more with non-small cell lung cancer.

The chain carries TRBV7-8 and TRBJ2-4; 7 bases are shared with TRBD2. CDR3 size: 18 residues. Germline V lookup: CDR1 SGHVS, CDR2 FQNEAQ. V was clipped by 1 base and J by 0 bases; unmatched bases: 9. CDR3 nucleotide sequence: TGTGCCAGCAGCTTAGGGGGCGCGGGGGTCCTAGCCAAAAACATTCAGTACTTC. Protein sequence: CASSLGGAGVLAKNIQYF.

CDR3 loop: CATSERQFSSYNEQFF. The CDR3 DNA reads TGTGCCACCAGTGAAAGACAGTTTAGCTCCTACAATGAGCAGTTCTTC. The chain carries TRBV24-1 and TRBJ2-1, with TRBD1 as a possible D gene (5 bases). V was trimmed by 4 bases and J by 0 bases, leaving 12 bases between them. CDR1 KGHDR and CDR2 SFDVKD come from the germline V gene. The CDR3 extends over 16 amino acids.

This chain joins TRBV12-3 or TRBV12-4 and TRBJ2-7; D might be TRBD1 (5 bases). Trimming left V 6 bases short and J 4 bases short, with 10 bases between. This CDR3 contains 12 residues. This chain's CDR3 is CASSIYRYEQYF. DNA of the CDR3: TGTGCCAGCAGCATTTACAGGTACGAGCAGTACTTC.

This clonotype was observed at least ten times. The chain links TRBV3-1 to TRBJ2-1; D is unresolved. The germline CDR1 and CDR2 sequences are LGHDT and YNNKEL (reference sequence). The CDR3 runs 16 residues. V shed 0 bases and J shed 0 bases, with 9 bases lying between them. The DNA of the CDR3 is TGTGCCAGCAGCCAAGACCCTGAATACTCCTACAATGAGCAGTTCTTC. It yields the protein CASSQDPEYSYNEQFF.

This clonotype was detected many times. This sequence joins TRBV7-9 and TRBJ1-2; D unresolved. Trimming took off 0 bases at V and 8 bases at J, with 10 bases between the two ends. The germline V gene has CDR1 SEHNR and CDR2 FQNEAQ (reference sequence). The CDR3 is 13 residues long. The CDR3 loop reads CASSLAQSWGYTF. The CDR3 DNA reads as TGTGCCAGCAGCTTAGCACAGTCTTGGGGCTACACCTTC.

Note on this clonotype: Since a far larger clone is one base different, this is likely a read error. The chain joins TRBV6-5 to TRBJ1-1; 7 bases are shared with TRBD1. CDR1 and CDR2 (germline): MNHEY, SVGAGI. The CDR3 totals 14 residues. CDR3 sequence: CASSGRGRDTEDFF. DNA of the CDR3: TGTGCCAGCAGTGGGAGGGGGCGGGACACTGAAGATTTCTTT.

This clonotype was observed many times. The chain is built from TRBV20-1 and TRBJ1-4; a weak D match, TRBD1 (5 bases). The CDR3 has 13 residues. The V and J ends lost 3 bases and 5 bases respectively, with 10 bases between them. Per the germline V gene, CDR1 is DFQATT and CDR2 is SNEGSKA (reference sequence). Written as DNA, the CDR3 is TGCAGTGCTAGGATTGGGGGGAATGAAAAACTGTTTTTT. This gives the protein CSARIGGNEKLFF.

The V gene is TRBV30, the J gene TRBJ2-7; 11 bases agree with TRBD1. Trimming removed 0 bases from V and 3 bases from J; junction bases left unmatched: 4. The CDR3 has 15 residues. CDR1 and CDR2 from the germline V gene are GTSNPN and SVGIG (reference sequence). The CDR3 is CAWSVLGTGGYEQYF. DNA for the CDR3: TGTGCCTGGAGTGTACTTGGGACAGGGGGCTACGAGCAGTACTTC.

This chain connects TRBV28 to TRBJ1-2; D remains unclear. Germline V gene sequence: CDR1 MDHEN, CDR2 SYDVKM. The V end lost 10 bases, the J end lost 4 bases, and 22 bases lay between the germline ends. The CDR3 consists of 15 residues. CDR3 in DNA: TGTGCCATCAGATCCCTCTCATGGGTTCGCTATGGCTACACCTTC. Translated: CAIRSLSWVRYGYTF.

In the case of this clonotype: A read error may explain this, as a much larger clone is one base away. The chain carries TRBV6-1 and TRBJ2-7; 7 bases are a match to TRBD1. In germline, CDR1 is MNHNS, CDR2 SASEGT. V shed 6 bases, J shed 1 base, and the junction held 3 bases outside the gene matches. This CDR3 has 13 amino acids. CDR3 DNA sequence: TGTGCCAGCAGGGAGACAGGGTCCTACGAGCAGTACTTC. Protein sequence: CASRETGSYEQYF.

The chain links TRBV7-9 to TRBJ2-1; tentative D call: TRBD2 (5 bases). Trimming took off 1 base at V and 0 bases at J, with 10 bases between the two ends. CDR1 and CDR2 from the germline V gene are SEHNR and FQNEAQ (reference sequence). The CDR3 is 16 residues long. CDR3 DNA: TGTGCCAGCAGCTTAGTTGGGGAGAGCTCCTACAATGAGCAGTTCTTC. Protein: CASSLVGESSYNEQFF.

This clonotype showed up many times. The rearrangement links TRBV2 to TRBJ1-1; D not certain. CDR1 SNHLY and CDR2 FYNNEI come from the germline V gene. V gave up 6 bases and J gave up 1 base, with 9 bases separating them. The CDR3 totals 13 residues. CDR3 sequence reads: CASSLGENTEAFF. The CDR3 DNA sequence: TGTGCCAGCAGCCTAGGAGAGAACACTGAAGCTTTCTTT.